These 8 T cell receptor beta chains were all obtained from the same sample, sequenced in a study of T-cell memory formation after mild COVID-19. Using its own MiXCR run on the 5' RACE reads, TCRdb lists one record per CDR3 protein. The table shows 500,000 to 650,000 distinct CDR3 sequences, with about 20% occurring only once. Material for sequencing was PBMCs or a T cell subset sorted from them (not recorded which). All receptors derive from an adult woman who had mild COVID-19 (a few samples of this study predate the infection). Cell type and time point are not known.

The chain joins TRBV12-3 or TRBV12-4 to TRBJ1-2; D not resolved. The CDR3 extends over 14 amino acids. Trimming took off 1 base at V and 2 bases at J, with 8 bases between the two ends. CDR3 amino acids: CASSLDRRNYGYTF. The CDR3, as DNA: TGTGCCAGCAGTTTAGATCGAAGGAACTATGGCTACACCTTC.

The chain carries TRBV9 and TRBJ1-3, with D possibly being TRBD1 (6 bases). Trimming shortened V by 1 base and J by 1 base, and 12 bases separated the two germline ends. The germline V gene has CDR1 SGDLS and CDR2 YYNGEE. CDR3 size: 16 residues. CDR3 protein: CASSVSTGRSGNTIYF. CDR3 in DNA: TGTGCCAGCAGCGTATCCACAGGGCGTTCTGGAAACACCATATATTTT.

This clonotype was picked up a small number of times. This chain connects TRBV15 to TRBJ2-3, with TRBD1 as a possible D gene (6 bases). V lost 5 bases and J lost 4, with 13 bases in between. Germline V CDR1 and CDR2: LNHNV, YYDKDF (reference sequence). The CDR3 length is 14 residues. The CDR3, as DNA: TGTGCCACCAGCTACGACAGGTCCCCAGATACGCAGTATTTT. Encoded protein: CATSYDRSPDTQYF.

This clonotype was seen a handful of times. The chain couples TRBV18 to TRBJ2-2; the D gene is possibly TRBD1 (5 bases). The germline gives CDR1 KGHSH, CDR2 LQKENI. The V end lost 3 bases, the J end lost 0 bases, and 17 bases lay between the germline ends. The CDR3 runs to 18 residues. CDR3 nucleotides: TGTGCCAGCTCACCGTTCGCCCCGACAGCAGCGAACACCGGGGAGCTGTTTTTT. This gives the protein CASSPFAPTAANTGELFF.

The genes are TRBV7-9 and TRBJ2-3; TRBD2 agrees at 14 bases. V shed 1 base, J shed 7 bases, and the junction held 7 bases outside the gene matches. In germline, CDR1 is SEHNR, CDR2 FQNEAQ (reference sequence). There are 17 residues in the CDR3. CDR3 nucleotides: TGTGCCAGCAGCTTAGATGGGACTAGCGGGAGAGCCCATACGCAGTATTTT. Amino acid sequence: CASSLDGTSGRAHTQYF.

This clonotype turned up a few times. The rearrangement joins TRBV12-3 or TRBV12-4 to TRBJ2-7; unclear D gene. The CDR3 runs to 12 residues. V was cut by 5 bases and J by 4 bases, with 9 bases left in between. The CDR3 DNA reads TGTGCCAGCAGTCAACGGCGATACGAGCAGTACTTC. Protein sequence: CASSQRRYEQYF.

This clonotype appeared a few times. The J gene is TRBJ2-5, the V gene TRBV15, with TRBD1 matching over 7 bases. Germline CDR1 and CDR2: LNHNV and YYDKDF (reference sequence). V trimming: 5 bases; J trimming: 5 bases; junction bases outside the gene matches: 20. The CDR3 has 18 residues. The CDR3 coding sequence is TGTGCCACCAGCCCCCGCGGCACAGGGGATACCTTCGGGGAGACCCAGTACTTC. Its translation is CATSPRGTGDTFGETQYF.

The chain is built from TRBV24-1 and TRBJ2-5; D is unresolved. This CDR3 comprises 11 residues. Trimming removed 5 bases at V and 5 bases at J, with 5 bases between. Germline CDR1 and CDR2: KGHDR and SFDVKD. The CDR3 DNA follows: TGTGCCACCAGTGTGGCTGAGACCCAGTACTTC. This gives the protein CATSVAETQYF.